A single sample is the source of the 10 T cell receptor beta chains below, sequenced in a study of long-term antiretroviral therapy in people with HIV. They ran version v3.0 of the immunoSEQ assay at survey level. The method was immunoSEQ multiplex PCR; TCRdb's version includes in-frame clones alone and lacks a portion of them. The table has about 32,000 clones, approximately 85% seen once. The material sequenced was unsorted PBMCs, taken about 3.3 years after starting antiretroviral therapy. The receptors here all came from a man between 18 and 35 years old with HIV.

V is TRBV5-4 and J is TRBJ2-7, with 12 nucleotides matching TRBD1. Germline CDR1 SGHNT, CDR2 YYREEE (reference sequence). The CDR3 consists of 15 residues. V was clipped by 9 bases and J by 0 bases; unmatched bases: 7. The CDR3 reads CAIRDRGRNSYEQYF. The CDR3 nucleotides are TGTGCCATTCGGGACAGGGGGCGAAACTCCTACGAGCAGTACTTC.

The J gene is TRBJ2-3, the V gene TRBV11-2; TRBD2 might be the D (5 bases). CDR3 length equals 18 residues. Per the germline V gene, CDR1 is SGHAT and CDR2 is FQNNGV. Trimming removed 0 bases at V and 5 bases at J, with 21 bases between. The CDR3 protein is CASSLDSSGRLARDTQYF. In nucleotides, the CDR3 is TGTGCCAGCAGCTTAGATTCCTCGGGCCGTCTAGCCCGAGATACGCAGTATTTT.

The chain employs TRBV5-1 and TRBJ1-6; D is possibly TRBD1 (6 bases). The CDR3 sequence is 16 residues long. Germline-derived CDR1 and CDR2 are SGHRS and YFSETQ. V was clipped by 2 bases and J by 0 bases, with 9 bases between them. CDR3 amino acids: CASSLRQDSYNSPLHF. The DNA of the CDR3 is TGCGCCAGCAGCTTAAGACAGGACTCCTATAATTCACCCCTCCACTTT.

The chain joins TRBV4-2 to TRBJ2-2, with TRBD2 identical over 9 bases. With 1 base clipped from V and 4 bases from J, the junction kept 4 bases outside the gene matches. The germline V gene has CDR1 LGHNA and CDR2 YNFKEQ. The CDR3 is made up of 16 amino acids. The chain's CDR3 is CASSQVGGRVTGELFF. DNA for the CDR3: TGTGCCAGCAGCCAAGTGGGCGGGAGGGTCACCGGGGAGCTGTTTTTT.

The chain carries TRBV7-8 and TRBJ1-5, with D perhaps matching TRBD1 (5 bases). The V and J ends lost 2 bases and 8 bases respectively, with 13 bases between them. The CDR3 loop spans 14 amino acids. Germline V gene lookup returns CDR1 SGHVS and CDR2 FQNEAQ. Here the CDR3 DNA reads TGTGCCAGCAGCTTAACGAAGGGGTTCAAGCCCCAGCATTTT. Encoded protein: CASSLTKGFKPQHF.

This clone was recorded only once. The genes are TRBV14 and TRBJ1-5; D may be TRBD1 (5 bases). V dropped 1 base and J dropped 3 bases, with 10 bases sitting between them. Per germline, CDR1 SGHDN and CDR2 FVKESK. The CDR3 has 15 residues. In DNA form, the CDR3 reads TGTGCCAGCAGCCAAGGCGCGGGACTCAATCAGCCCCAGCATTTT. It specifies CASSQGAGLNQPQHF.

This chain connects TRBV19 to TRBJ2-7, with TRBD2 matching over 11 bases. The CDR3 consists of 13 residues. J gave up 6 bases and V 8 bases, and 6 bases lay outside the gene matches. Per germline, CDR1 LNHDA and CDR2 SQIVND (reference sequence). In nucleotides, the CDR3 is TGTGCCAGTCACACTAGCGGGAGCAGCGAGCAGTACTTC. Translated: CASHTSGSSEQYF.

The chain uses TRBV18 and TRBJ1-4, with D possibly TRBD1 on 6 matching bases. The CDR3 loop spans 16 amino acids. CDR1 is KGHSH and CDR2 is LQKENI in the germline V gene. V dropped 0 bases and J dropped 8 bases, with 16 bases sitting between them. CDR3 region: CASSPPEGGSGEKLFF. CDR3 nucleotide sequence: TGTGCCAGCTCACCACCTGAGGGGGGATCGGGGGAAAAACTGTTTTTT.

The genes are TRBV29-1 and TRBJ2-7, with 7 bases matching TRBD1. This CDR3 is 13 amino acids long. After removal of 4 bases from V and 2 bases from J, the junction contained 5 bases not matched to a gene. The germline V gene encodes CDR1 SQVTM and CDR2 ANQGSEA. The CDR3 nucleotides are TGCAGCGTTGTCGAGGGGGCGCCCTACGAGCAGTACTTC. Its translation is CSVVEGAPYEQYF.

The chain has TRBV19 and TRBJ1-1; 7 bases are shared with TRBD1. Germline trimming cut 7 bases from V and 5 bases from J; bases unmatched to any gene: 10. Per germline, CDR1 LNHDA and CDR2 SQIVND (reference sequence). The length of the CDR3 is 14 residues. The CDR3 DNA reads as TGTGCCAGTACCCTTTCGACAGGGAGGACTGAAGCTTTCTTT. This encodes CASTLSTGRTEAFF.